A single sample is the source of the 17 T cell receptor beta chains below, sequenced in a study of molecular identifiers for immune sequencing clone quantification. MiXCR was run by TCRdb on the PCR reads, yielding one entry per CDR3 protein. The sample lists hundreds of thousands of distinct CDR3 sequences, over 25% occurring once. The sequenced sample was naive CD8+ T cells from blood, with Jurkat cell RNA spiked in. Subset in this sample: FACS-sorted CD8+CD4-CCR7+CD45RA+ naive T cells. These receptors were taken from a human donor in good health. Some libraries in this study had Jurkat cell RNA spiked in.

The rearrangement links TRBV14 to TRBJ1-2; D is possibly TRBD1 (5 bases). Trimming shortened V by 1 base and J by 5 bases, and 5 bases separated the two germline ends. Germline CDR1 and CDR2: SGHDN and FVKESK. This CDR3 has 12 amino acids. CDR3 in amino acids: CASSQGQYGYTF. CDR3 nucleotides: TGTGCCAGCAGCCAAGGACAGTATGGCTACACCTTC.

This clonotype has just a few counts. V gene TRBV12-3 or TRBV12-4 combines with J gene TRBJ1-3; D gene uncertain. The CDR3 runs 14 residues. V was clipped by 3 bases and J by 4 bases, with 10 bases between them. CDR3 sequence reads: CASSLSSGGNTIYF. In DNA form, the CDR3 reads TGTGCCAGCAGTTTGTCTTCAGGAGGAAACACCATATATTTT.

This clonotype was counted between two and nine times. The CDR3 DNA is TGTGCCAGCAGCGTGGGACCGACCGTCAATGAGCAGTTCTTC. This codes for CASSVGPTVNEQFF. This sequence joins TRBV11-2 and TRBJ2-1, with D perhaps given as TRBD1 or TRBD2 (5 bases each). This CDR3 region has 14 residues. Germline-derived CDR1 and CDR2 are SGHAT and FQNNGV. V lost 5 bases and J lost 6, with 14 bases in between.

The CDR3 DNA reads as TGTGCCAGCAGTCCCCTTTTTGGTCGGCGGGAGGACAATCAGCCCCAGCATTTT. The encoded protein is CASSPLFGRREDNQPQHF. This sequence joins TRBV21-1 and TRBJ1-5. TRBV21-1 is a known pseudogene. This CDR3 spans 18 amino acids.

This clonotype was observed a few times. The chain uses TRBV9 and TRBJ2-7, with TRBD2 as a possible D gene (5 bases). The length of the CDR3 is 14 residues. Germline V CDR1 and CDR2: SGDLS, YYNGEE. Trimming shortened V by 0 bases and J by 0 bases, and 7 bases separated the two germline ends. The chain's CDR3 is CASSVDGSSYEQYF. DNA of the CDR3: TGTGCCAGCAGCGTAGATGGGAGCTCCTACGAGCAGTACTTC. Full variable domain (remainder filled in from reference TRBV9 and TRBJ2-7): DSGVTQTPKHLITATGQRVTLRCSPRSGDLSVYWYQQSLDQGLQFLIQYYNGEERAKGNILERFSAQQFPDLHSELNLSSLELGDSALYFCASSVDGSSYEQYFGPGTRLTVT.

This clonotype has at least ten counts. This chain uses TRBV6-1 with TRBJ1-1; D call uncertain. V was pared by 6 bases and J by 5 bases, with 4 bases between. The CDR3 sequence is 10 residues long. Germline V gives CDR1 MNHNS, CDR2 SASEGT. The CDR3 loop is CASRSTEAFF. Written as DNA, the CDR3 is TGTGCCAGCAGGAGTACTGAAGCTTTCTTT.

This clonotype was seen a few times. This rearrangement joins TRBV12-3 or TRBV12-4 to TRBJ1-1, with D unclear. The V end lost 3 bases, the J end lost 1 base, and 9 bases lay between the germline ends. The CDR3 consists of 14 residues. The CDR3 region has the DNA TGTGCCAGCAGTTTCTATCAGAAGAACACTGAAGCTTTCTTT. This codes for CASSFYQKNTEAFF.

This clonotype was seen many times. The chain is built from TRBV7-9 and TRBJ2-1, with D perhaps TRBD1 or TRBD2 (6 bases each). Germline lookup yields CDR1 SEHNR and CDR2 FQNEAQ (reference sequence). This CDR3 spans 15 amino acids. With 0 bases removed from V and 2 bases from J, the gap between germline ends came to 8 bases. CDR3 region: CASSLARGPYNEQFF. Written as DNA, the CDR3 is TGTGCCAGCAGCTTAGCACGGGGGCCCTACAATGAGCAGTTCTTC.

This clonotype occurred many times. J is TRBJ2-3 and V is TRBV19; D gene ambiguous. CDR3 length: 15 amino acids. Germline loops: CDR1 LNHDA, CDR2 SQIVND (reference sequence). Deletions cut 1 base from V and 6 bases from J, with 14 bases between. The CDR3: CASSIVGNAVDTQYF. The CDR3 region has the DNA TGTGCCAGTAGTATAGTGGGGAACGCAGTGGATACGCAGTATTTT. Supplemented by reference TRBV19 and TRBJ2-3, the full variable domain reads DGGITQSPKYLFRKEGQNVTLSCEQNLNHDAMYWYRQDPGQGLRLIYYSQIVNDFQKGDIAEGYSVSREKKESFPLTVTSAQKNPTAFYLCASSIVGNAVDTQYFGPGTRLTVL.

This clonotype was seen once. A much larger clone sits a single nucleotide away, making a read error possible. The J gene is TRBJ1-4, the V gene TRBV4-1; D not resolved. CDR3 length: 15 residues. Trimming cost V 1 base and J 8 bases, with 14 bases left between them. Germline values: CDR1 MGHRA, CDR2 YSYEKL. The CDR3 here is CASSQGEGSGEKLFF. The CDR3 DNA follows: TGCGCCAGCAGCCAAGGGGAGGGTTCAGGAGAAAAACTGTTTTTT.

Comment on this clonotype: One junction end does not reproduce the germline sequence, and a read error may be involved. The V and J genes are TRBV12-3 or TRBV12-4 and TRBJ2-3, with TRBD2 identical over 9 bases. The CDR3 covers 15 residues. CDR3 in DNA: TGTGCCGGCAGTATTACTAGCGGGTGGGCAGATACGCAGTATTTT. This gives the protein CAGSITSGWADTQYF.

There are many counts of this clonotype. This sequence joins TRBV5-6 and TRBJ2-3, with D tentatively TRBD2 (6 bases). V lost 6 bases to trimming and J lost 1 base, with 15 bases between them. The germline CDR1 and CDR2 sequences are SGHDT and YYEEEE. The CDR3 is made up of 15 amino acids. The CDR3 DNA follows: TGTGCCAGCAACGCAGGGACTTTCGGCACAGATACGCAGTATTTT. Encoded protein: CASNAGTFGTDTQYF.

Remarks on this clonotype: This may be a read error: a much more frequent sequence differs by one nucleotide. The chain employs TRBV6-2 or TRBV6-3 and TRBJ1-1; no firm D call. This CDR3 has 15 amino acids. The V and J ends lost 6 bases and 3 bases respectively, with 17 bases between them. The germline V gene encodes CDR1 MNHEY and CDR2 SVGEGT. The CDR3 region has the DNA TGTGCCAGCAGCCCACGGGGAATGGTGGACACTGAAGCTTTCTTT. Encoded protein: CASSPRGMVDTEAFF.

The V and J genes are TRBV12-3 or TRBV12-4 and TRBJ2-1; 9 nucleotides agree with TRBD1. The CDR3 length is 14 residues. Unmatched junction bases numbered 3, after V lost 6 bases and J lost 3 bases. The CDR3 region has the DNA TGTGCCAGCAGACAGACAGGGGGCTACAATGAGCAGTTCTTC. Encoded protein: CASRQTGGYNEQFF.

This clonotype showed up just a few times. The genes are TRBV7-9 and TRBJ1-3; D is possibly TRBD1 (5 bases). The CDR3 spans 17 residues. Germline values: CDR1 SEHNR, CDR2 FQNEAQ (reference sequence). The germline V and J ends were trimmed by 3 bases and 0 bases, with 15 bases remaining between them. CDR3 in amino acids: CASSLGSWGFSGNTIYF. DNA for the CDR3: TGTGCCAGCAGCTTGGGGTCCTGGGGCTTCTCTGGAAACACCATATATTTT.

J is TRBJ2-5 and V is TRBV7-9; tentatively, D is TRBD1 or TRBD2 (5 bases each). V lost 3 bases, J lost 1 base, and 15 bases lay in between. The CDR3 length is 16 residues. Germline V gene lookup returns CDR1 SEHNR and CDR2 FQNEAQ (reference sequence). The CDR3 sequence is CASSFRDLDPQETQYF. CDR3 DNA: TGTGCCAGCAGCTTCAGGGACCTGGACCCCCAAGAGACCCAGTACTTC.

This clonotype was detected ten times or more. This chain connects TRBV6-5 to TRBJ1-5; D is possibly TRBD1 (5 bases). Trimming removed 2 bases at V and 7 bases at J, with 12 bases between. Germline V gene sequence: CDR1 MNHEY, CDR2 SVGAGI. The CDR3 has 14 residues. CDR3 loop: CASSYDARGQPQHF. For the CDR3, the DNA is TGTGCCAGCAGTTACGACGCCCGGGGGCAGCCCCAGCATTTT.